The next 8 T cell receptor beta chains were all read from a single sample in a study of blood T cell repertoires in COVID-19. TCRdb's table, derived via immunoSEQ multiplex PCR, lists solely in-frame clones and lacks some. In the table there are about 57,000 clones, 75% to 95% of which are singletons. Sequencing was done on a sample of peripheral blood. Source of these receptors: a man aged 60-69 years with acute or convalescent COVID-19.

This chain links TRBV7-9 with TRBJ2-1, with TRBD2 matching 11 bases. The CDR3 totals 19 residues. Germline lookup yields CDR1 SEHNR and CDR2 FQNEAQ (reference sequence). Unmatched junction bases numbered 16, after V lost 5 bases and J lost 4 bases. As DNA, the CDR3 is TGTGCCAGCAGCCCGCGGGCAGGGGTAGCGGGAGGGCCTTACAATGAGCAGTTCTTC. Translating gives CASSPRAGVAGGPYNEQFF.

This chain uses TRBV13 with TRBJ1-6, with TRBD1 identical over 8 bases. Germline CDR1 PRHDT, CDR2 FYEKMQ (reference sequence). This CDR3 region has 15 residues. The V segment lost 5 bases and the J segment 5 bases; nucleotides outside the gene matches: 5. The CDR3 protein is CASSPDRAHNSPLHF. The CDR3 coding sequence is TGTGCCAGCAGCCCGGACAGGGCCCATAATTCACCCCTCCACTTT.

This clone was seen more than once but under ten times. The chain uses TRBV6-4 and TRBJ2-6, with TRBD1 identical over 8 bases. Trimming at V came to 1 base and at J to 11 bases, leaving 4 bases not matched to a gene. Germline values: CDR1 MRHNA, CDR2 SNTAGT. This CDR3 comprises 14 residues. The CDR3 region has the DNA TGTGCCAGCAGTGACTATGGACAGGGTCACGTCCTGACTTTC. Translation: CASSDYGQGHVLTF.

The chain carries TRBV7-3 and TRBJ2-2; a possible D gene is TRBD2 (5 bases). CDR1 is SGHTA, CDR2 FQGTGA, per germline. There are 16 residues in the CDR3. Deletions cut 6 bases from V and 7 bases from J, with 21 bases between. CDR3 DNA: TGTGCCAGCAGTCTCGGGCGGGCCAGCGGTCACGGGGAGCTGTTTTTT. This sequence encodes CASSLGRASGHGELFF.

V is TRBV24-1 and J is TRBJ2-7; 7 bases line up with TRBD1. This CDR3 has 13 residues. V shed 5 bases and J 2 bases; nucleotides not matched to a gene: 2. Germline-derived CDR1 and CDR2 are KGHDR and SFDVKD. This chain's CDR3 is CATSAGTAYEQYF. For the CDR3, the DNA is TGTGCCACCAGTGCAGGGACAGCCTACGAGCAGTACTTC.

This rearrangement joins TRBV11-3 to TRBJ2-7; D is perhaps TRBD1 (6 bases). V lost 5 bases to trimming and J lost 0 bases, with 14 bases between them. The CDR3 is 15 residues long. The germline CDR1 and CDR2 sequences are SGHNT and YENEEA. This CDR3 reads CASSEGHPSSYEQYF. The CDR3 coding sequence is TGTGCCAGCAGCGAGGGACACCCGAGCTCCTACGAGCAGTACTTC.

V usage is TRBV7-2 and J usage is TRBJ2-7; perhaps TRBD1 as D (5 bases). V was trimmed by 3 bases and J by 1 base, leaving 16 bases between them. The CDR3 length is 16 residues. CDR1 is SGHTA, CDR2 FQGNSA, per germline. The CDR3 loop is CASSLKMGPASYEQYF. The CDR3 nucleotides are TGTGCCAGCAGCTTGAAGATGGGGCCCGCTTCCTACGAGCAGTACTTC.

The J gene is TRBJ2-3, the V gene TRBV28; TRBD1 might be the D (6 bases). CDR1 is MDHEN, CDR2 SYDVKM, per germline. V gave up 2 bases and J gave up 4 bases, with 10 bases separating them. The CDR3 consists of 14 residues. The DNA for the CDR3 is TGTGCCAGCAGTTTACTACAGGGTCCAGATACGCAGTATTTT. Protein sequence: CASSLLQGPDTQYF.